This TCR beta chain was identified during a study of HIV-infected patients and healthy controls (dated by TCRdb to between 2013 and 2015). About the study as a whole: The question the study tested was whether immune perturbation and reconstitution could be captured by deep TCR repertoire sequencing of small blood samples from HIV patients. What the study reported, not specific to this receptor: Eight alpha and eight beta V genes showed significantly different mean usage between HIV-infected patients and controls. The observed differences in diversity were not explained by the slight differences in age and sex profiles between the study cohorts. Most CMV-associated CDR3s became more frequent during therapy, although their change was not significant, whereas HIV-associated CDR3s showed a significant decrease in frequency. Unequal numbers of distinct sequences between patients and controls complicated comparisons, and size-matching overweighted rare events from HIV-infected data. HIV-infected repertoires showed significantly elevated mean Gini indices relative to controls, which possibly reflects oligoclonality. Alpha-chain CDR3s from MAIT cells appeared at high frequency in healthy controls but were severely depleted in HIV+ repertoires. Roughly threefold more distinct CDR3s and higher Shannon diversity were observed in healthy control repertoires than in untreated HIV+ repertoires. The dynamics of distinct T-cell subpopulations could not be separated, and sequencing depth was restricted, because whole blood was used. The pairing of alpha and beta chains was not determined in the samples. Size-matched repertoire data did not replicate the apparent post-therapy recovery of the Gini index in HIV-infected patients. By Jaccard index and by the count of highly shared sequences, healthy controls shared more CDR3s between individuals than HIV+ patients did. Processing was restricted to sixteen HIV-infected individuals, which the authors judged to be a major constraint on the generalizability of the findings. In the study, no determination of donor HLA types was made.

Whole blood was used without fractionating the cells, so the repertoire represented all peripheral T cells without sorting. Around ten uninfected healthy donors were sampled as controls, several of whom were sampled twice roughly three months apart. An approximately 2.5 ml sample of peripheral blood was drawn into Tempus tubes for RNA extraction. Residual genomic DNA was removed with the TURBO-DNase kit and globin mRNA was depleted with GLOBINclear. This clonotype was seen at least ten times. Its binding antigen is unknown. The input lacks base qualities; no much larger clone sits a single base away. The germline ends are 13 bases apart after V is trimmed by 0 bases and J by 1 base. The CDR3 contains 17 residues, cysteine and phenylalanine counted. The DNA shown is the 51-base CDR3, in frame from base 1. The germline V gene gives CDR1 as SGHTA and CDR2 as FQGNSA. 500 ng RNA was reverse transcribed with SuperScript III using primers against the alpha and beta constant regions. Separate alpha and beta chain libraries were generated by chain-specific third strand synthesis with multiplexing indices. To avoid primer bias, the protocol used one single primer pair to amplify every rearrangement within a chain, and the protocol also attached molecular barcodes to each cDNA molecule. Purified cDNA was ligated with T4 RNA Ligase 1 onto a 5' RACE adapter bearing a random hexamer and the SP2 sequencing primer site. The authors primed second strand synthesis from the SP2 site with Phusion polymerase and used slow temperature ramps to favor optimal annealing. Joined together, two random hexamer sequences that had both been added before amplification formed the 12-nucleotide barcode of each molecule. P5 and P7 adapter elements plus a second index were added in a short first PCR, which was followed by a 23-cycle amplification PCR with P5s and P7 primers. A total of around 27 PCR cycles were applied to the libraries, which were quantified on a Qubit, sized on a Bioanalyzer, and diluted to 3 to 4 nM. Sequencing of the normalized libraries was done on an Illumina MiSeq using 2 x 250 paired-end kits. MinElute columns were the means by which the reverse transcription reactions were cleaned up, and the reactions were eluted into roughly 10 ul Tris-Cl. Adapter ligations ran for over 20 hours at 16 degrees C and were afterwards cleaned with AMPure XP beads at a 1:1 ratio. Turning to the authors' computational methods: A modified Decombinator that output V, J, insert and barcode information was used to process the demultiplexed FASTQ files. Sequences that shared a barcode but differed from the dominant sequence were discarded as errors, and original cDNA molecules were estimated by counting barcodes clustered at Levenshtein distance 3. The R packages ineq, vegan, igraph and RCytoscape were used for downstream analyses, together with IMGT nomenclature and CDR3 definitions. V gene usage was calculated across distinct sequences, with every TCR tallied a single time to avoid skew from clonal expansion. Similarity networks connected unique CDR3 amino acid sequences within a donor whenever two sequences differed by a single Levenshtein edit. In the repertoires, a search was made for a compiled set of published HIV-specific CDR3s (roughly 92 alpha, approximately 700 beta) and CMV-specific CDR3s (approximately 13 alpha, approximately 250 beta). It was shown by random subsampling to size-matched repertoires that the decreased diversity of patients was not caused by their lower sequence numbers. TCRdb handled the public reads itself, with Q25 trimming in fastp and clone calling in MiXCR, and kept productive beta chains. When rows share a CDR3 protein, they turn into one entry using the most common DNA and genes. The V and J calls and clone size come from TCRdb's table, not from the authors' own analysis. The table for this sample lists tens of thousands of distinct CDR3 sequences; 8.5% of them were counted only once. The top ten hold 4% of the sample.

The sample comprised blood. This clonotype was obtained from an adult in good health. The chain joins TRBV7-2 to TRBJ1-5; TRBD1 could be the D gene, as 6 bases match. In nucleotides, the sequence is TGTGCCAGCAGCTTAGCGCTCAGGGGAGGAAGCAATCAGCCCCAGCATTTT. This gives the protein CASSLALRGGSNQPQHF.